At least ten counts were recorded for the clone carrying this T cell receptor (beta chain). Sequencing libraries for TCR beta were prepared with iRepertoire HTBI primers and Arm-PCR of CDR3 regions. TCRdb reprocessed the multiplex PCR reads with MiXCR, giving one entry per CDR3 protein. This sample has some 600,000 distinct CDR3 sequences, with more than 15% found just once. This sample stems from a study of regulatory T cells in long-lasting Graves disease. There are 13 residues in the CDR3. V gave up 2 bases and J gave up 0 bases, with 7 bases separating them. Germline V lookup: CDR1 GTSNPN, CDR2 SVGIG (reference sequence). Stated time point: newly diagnosed GD, antithyroid drugs for less than 3 months. PBMCs were the source of the RNA used for TCR sequencing. These data were likewise used in another study, on T cells in Graves' hyperthyroidism and ophthalmopathy. That source notes: During a first-round RT-PCR of the TCR CDR3, the HTBI primer set was used.

The rearrangement links TRBV30 to TRBJ1-1; D is ambiguous. This receptor was taken from a man in his late teens or twenties with Graves disease. Sequencing was performed on peripheral blood mononuclear cells (PBMCs), taken at new diagnosis, from a patient treated with antithyroid drugs. The CDR3 sequence: CAWSNGVNTEAFF. The DNA of the CDR3 is TGTGCCTGGAGTAACGGAGTGAACACTGAAGCTTTCTTT.